This passage covers 20 T cell receptor beta chains from one sample sequenced in a study of blood T cell repertoires in COVID-19. Produced via immunoSEQ multiplex PCR; TCRdb's table is partial and in-frame only. The sample carries 18,000 or so clones, about 85% recorded once. The specimen sequenced was peripheral blood. The receptor set was obtained from a human donor with active COVID-19. The donor label of this sample is uncertain.

The genes are TRBV10-1 and TRBJ1-3; 7 bases align to TRBD1. J gave up 8 bases and V 0 bases, and 4 bases lay outside the gene matches. The CDR3 sequence is 14 residues long. Per the germline V gene, CDR1 is WNHNN and CDR2 is SYGVQD (reference sequence). The CDR3 spells CASSESTGADTIYF. Here the CDR3 DNA reads TGCGCCAGCAGTGAGTCTACAGGGGCGGACACCATATATTTT.

The count of this clone is one. This chain connects TRBV7-9 to TRBJ2-3, with 8 bases fitting TRBD1. The germline V gene has CDR1 SEHNR and CDR2 FQNEAQ (reference sequence). CDR3 length equals 15 residues. Trimming cost V 5 bases and J 2 bases; bases outside gene matches: 6. Here the CDR3 reads CASSADRGVTDTQYF. CDR3 DNA sequence: TGTGCCAGCAGCGCCGACAGGGGCGTCACAGATACGCAGTATTTT. The full variable domain, with the rest looked up from reference TRBV7-9 and TRBJ2-3, is DTGVSQNPRHKITKRGQNVTFRCDPISEHNRLYWYRQTLGQGPEFLTYFQNEAQLEKSRLLSDRFSAERPKGSFSTLEIQRTEQGDSAMYLCASSADRGVTDTQYFGPGTRLTVL.

V gene TRBV11-2 combines with J gene TRBJ2-3; 15 bases are shared with TRBD2. This CDR3 region has 17 residues. From germline, CDR1 is SGHAT and CDR2 FQNNGV. The junction had 5 bases not matched to a gene; V was cut back by 5 bases and J by 2 bases. CDR3 protein: CASSPGLAGGNTDTQYF. CDR3 coding DNA: TGTGCCAGCAGCCCTGGACTAGCGGGGGGGAACACAGATACGCAGTATTTT.

The gene calls are TRBV4-2 and TRBJ2-2; 12 bases are shared with TRBD1. This CDR3 region has 17 residues. J lost 6 bases, V lost 1 base, and 6 bases had no gene match. Germline CDR1 and CDR2: LGHNA and YNFKEQ. The CDR3 sequence: CASSQGVGQGAAGELFF. The CDR3 DNA is TGTGCCAGCAGCCAAGGGGTGGGACAGGGGGCTGCCGGGGAGCTGTTTTTT.

This chain connects TRBV7-6 to TRBJ2-1, with TRBD1 matching over 8 bases. Germline loops: CDR1 SGHVS, CDR2 FNYEAQ. The V segment lost 2 bases and the J segment 5 bases; nucleotides outside the gene matches: 8. CDR3 length: 16 amino acids. The DNA of the CDR3 is TGTGCCAGCAGCTTAACCCCCAGGGGACAGGACAATGAGCAGTTCTTC. Amino acids: CASSLTPRGQDNEQFF.

This clone was seen only a few times. V and J are TRBV30 and TRBJ1-5; the D gene is possibly TRBD1 (5 bases). The CDR3 contains 16 residues. Germline V gene data show CDR1 as GTSNPN and CDR2 as SVGIG (reference sequence). Trimming took off 1 base at V and 3 bases at J, with 16 bases between the two ends. DNA for the CDR3: TGTGCCTGGAGTGACAGGCTTTGGGGGGTCAATCAGCCCCAGCATTTT. Translation gives CAWSDRLWGVNQPQHF.

The chain is built from TRBV19 and TRBJ1-1; D ambiguous. The CDR3 has 14 amino acids. Germline V CDR1 and CDR2: LNHDA, SQIVND (reference sequence). V lost 4 bases and J 0 bases, leaving 9 bases between the germline ends. The CDR3 DNA follows: TGTGCCAGTAGTAGGTCCGAGTTGAACACTGAAGCTTTCTTT. Protein sequence: CASSRSELNTEAFF.

This chain links TRBV30 with TRBJ2-7; perhaps TRBD1 as D (6 bases). Germline assignment: CDR1 GTSNPN and CDR2 SVGIG (reference sequence). This CDR3 is 13 amino acids long. The V and J ends lost 2 bases and 0 bases respectively, with 8 bases between them. CDR3 region: CAWSPGHSYEQYF. The CDR3 coding sequence is TGTGCCTGGAGTCCGGGACACTCCTACGAGCAGTACTTC. Variable domain in full (rest from reference TRBV30 and TRBJ2-7): SQTIHQWPATLVQPVGSPLSLECTVEGTSNPNLYWYRQAAGRGLQLLFYSVGIGQISSEVPQNLSASRPQDRQFILSSKKLLLSDSGFYLCAWSPGHSYEQYFGPGTRLTVT.

This chain joins TRBV6-1 and TRBJ1-2, with TRBD1 identical over 7 bases. The CDR3 runs to 11 residues. Germline V gene data show CDR1 as MNHNS and CDR2 as SASEGT. The J segment lost 12 bases and the V segment lost 2 bases, leaving 3 bases of the junction unmatched. The CDR3 nucleotides are TGTGCCAGCAGTGAACGGGGACAGAACACCTTC. This sequence encodes CASSERGQNTF.

This clone appeared a single time. Written as DNA, the CDR3 is TGTGCCAGCAGCGTCGGACTAGCGGCTGGAGAGCAGTACTTC. Translating gives CASSVGLAAGEQYF. The chain is built from TRBV11-3 and TRBJ2-7; 10 bases match TRBD2. Germline CDR1 and CDR2: SGHNT and YENEEA. The CDR3 sequence is 14 residues long. Trimming took 5 bases from V and 7 from J; bases not matched to a gene: 8. Full variable domain (rest looked up from reference TRBV11-3 and TRBJ2-7): EAGVVQSPRYKIIEKKQPVAFWCNPISGHNTLYWYLQNLGQGPELLIRYENEEAVDDSQLPKDRFSAERLKGVDSTLKIQPAELGDSAVYLCASSVGLAAGEQYFGPGTRLTVT.

This sequence joins TRBV12-3 or TRBV12-4 and TRBJ2-7, with no clear D. This CDR3 comprises 12 residues. V dropped 5 bases and J dropped 4 bases, with 9 bases sitting between them. CDR3 nucleotide sequence: TGTGCCAGCAGTGCGACGCGGTACGAGCAGTACTTC. Translated, it gives CASSATRYEQYF.

The chain links TRBV3-1 (or the pseudogene TRBV3-2) to TRBJ2-7; the D gene is possibly TRBD2 (5 bases). Germline lookup yields CDR1 LGHDT and CDR2 YNNKEL (reference sequence). The germline V and J ends were trimmed by 3 bases and 1 base, with 19 bases remaining between them. The CDR3 has 17 amino acids. This chain's CDR3 is CASSHPRARGGSYEQYF. CDR3 coding DNA: TGTGCCAGCAGCCACCCACGGGCCCGTGGCGGGTCCTACGAGCAGTACTTC.

The rearrangement uses TRBV5-1 and TRBJ2-7, with TRBD2 matching 8 bases. Germline V lookup: CDR1 SGHRS, CDR2 YFSETQ. This CDR3 spans 14 amino acids. V was pared by 4 bases and J by 0 bases, with 3 bases of the junction left unmatched. The CDR3 sequence is CASSVSGNSYEQYF. CDR3 DNA: TGCGCCAGCAGCGTTAGCGGGAACTCCTACGAGCAGTACTTC.

This clone was observed a handful of times. This chain joins TRBV19 and TRBJ2-5; D is perhaps TRBD2 (5 bases). Trimming removed 3 bases at V and 5 bases at J, with 7 bases between. Germline V lookup: CDR1 LNHDA, CDR2 SQIVND (reference sequence). The CDR3 runs 12 residues. The CDR3 loop reads CASSMTGETQYF. CDR3 coding DNA: TGTGCCAGTAGTATGACGGGGGAGACCCAGTACTTC.

This clone was observed once. In nucleotides, the CDR3 is TGTGCCAGCAGCATTGTAGGGGGTGCGGCCTACGAGCAGTACTTC. It specifies CASSIVGGAAYEQYF. The chain employs TRBV7-2 and TRBJ2-7; a weak D match, TRBD1 (6 bases). The CDR3 has 15 residues. With 5 bases removed from V and 2 bases from J, the gap between germline ends came to 16 bases. Looked up from germline, CDR1 is SGHTA and CDR2 is FQGNSA. The full variable domain, completed using reference TRBV7-2 and TRBJ2-7, is GAGVSQSPSNKVTEKGKDVELRCDPISGHTALYWYRQSLGQGLEFLIYFQGNSAPDKSGLPSDRFSAERTGGSVSTLTIQRTQQEDSAVYLCASSIVGGAAYEQYFGPGTRLTVT.

CDR3 sequence: CATSRQPNTGELFF. As DNA, the CDR3 is TGTGCCACCAGTCGACAGCCGAACACCGGGGAGCTGTTTTTT. This chain joins TRBV15 and TRBJ2-2, with D maybe TRBD1 (5 bases). Per germline, CDR1 LNHNV and CDR2 YYDKDF (reference sequence). V was pared by 6 bases and J by 0 bases, with 8 bases between. This CDR3 has 14 residues. Full variable domain (missing parts from reference TRBV15 and TRBJ2-2): DAMVIQNPRYQVTQFGKPVTLSCSQTLNHNVMYWYQQKSSQAPKLLFHYYDKDFNNEADTPDNFQSRRPNTSFCFLDIRSPGLGDTAMYLCATSRQPNTGELFFGEGSRLTVL.

The J gene is TRBJ2-7, the V gene TRBV18, with 8 bases aligning to TRBD2. Germline loops: CDR1 KGHSH, CDR2 LQKENI. This CDR3 is built from 17 residues. V shed 3 bases and J 2 bases; nucleotides not matched to a gene: 12. As DNA, the CDR3 is TGTGCCAGCTCACCTATCGGGGGGGCGTTTAGCACCTACGAGCAGTACTTC. This encodes CASSPIGGAFSTYEQYF. The whole variable domain, remainder taken from reference TRBV18 and TRBJ2-7, is NAGVMQNPRHLVRRRGQEARLRCSPMKGHSHVYWYRQLPEEGLKFMVYLQKENIIDESGMPKERFSAEFPKEGPSILRIQQVVRGDSAAYFCASSPIGGAFSTYEQYFGPGTRLTVT.

V gene TRBV4-1 combines with J gene TRBJ1-5; D is possibly TRBD1 (5 bases). This CDR3 has 15 residues. The ends were cut back, 0 bases at V and 9 bases at J, with 15 bases in the middle. The germline V gene encodes CDR1 MGHRA and CDR2 YSYEKL. This CDR3 reads CASSQDLVGGRPQHF. CDR3 bases: TGCGCCAGCAGCCAAGATCTCGTCGGGGGACGGCCCCAGCATTTT.

This chain connects TRBV5-3 to TRBJ2-5; 12 bases match TRBD2. TRBV5-3 is placed among ORFs of uncertain function. The CDR3 spans 18 residues. With V trimmed by 4 bases and J by 2 bases, 12 bases remained unmatched. This CDR3 reads CARSGHPKLAGGQETQYF. As DNA, the CDR3 is TGTGCCAGAAGCGGCCACCCAAAACTAGCGGGGGGACAAGAGACCCAGTACTTC.

CDR3: CASSYGQGANYGYTF. CDR3 DNA: TGTGCCAGCAGTTACGGACAGGGGGCTAACTATGGCTACACCTTC. The chain links TRBV6-5 to TRBJ1-2; 10 positions agree with TRBD1. Germline CDR1 MNHEY, CDR2 SVGAGI. This CDR3 has 15 amino acids. The V segment lost 2 bases and the J segment 0 bases; nucleotides outside the gene matches: 0.